These T cell receptor beta chains were read from a single sample in a study of CD8 T cells in Susac syndrome. Via MiXCR, TCRdb re-called the immunoSEQ multiplex PCR reads, giving one row per CDR3 protein. In the table there are 150,000 to 200,000 distinct CDR3 sequences, more than 95% of which are singletons. The source material was CD4+ T cells from PBMCs. The source of these receptors is a human donor with Susac syndrome. Each CDR3 is given with its conserved first and last residue. The D gene is left open where the match is weak. Clone size is shown for a subset of rows, as once, few, many or a class of expanded clone.

d_call j_call clone_size v_call cdr3_aa cdr3_nt
. TRBJ2-7 . TRBV28 CASSSARGNAYEQYF TGTGCCAGCAGCTCCGCCCGGGGAAATGCCTACGAGCAGTACTTC
. TRBJ2-1 . TRBV24-1 CATSDGPTFEQFF TGTGCCACCAGTGACGGACCAACCTTTGAGCAGTTCTTC
. TRBJ2-5 . TRBV24-1 CATSDGPQQETQYF TGTGCCACCAGTGATGGCCCGCAGCAAGAGACCCAGTACTTC
. TRBJ1-2 once TRBV7-2 CASSMPRDGYTF TGTGCCAGCAGCATGCCCAGGGACGGCTACACCTTC
. TRBJ1-2 . TRBV27 CASRPTGIYGYTF TGTGCCAGCAGGCCCACAGGAATCTATGGCTACACCTTC
TRBD1 TRBJ2-7 . TRBV18 CASSPGTGLSGYEQYF TGTGCCAGCTCACCCGGGACAGGGCTCTCTGGCTACGAGCAGTACTTC
. TRBJ2-5 . TRBV2 CASSEVETQYF TGTGCCAGCAGTGAGGTTGAGACCCAGTACTTC
TRBD1 TRBJ1-1 . TRBV5-6 CASSLGQGISEAFF TGTGCCAGCAGCTTAGGACAGGGAATCTCTGAAGCTTTCTTT
. TRBJ2-5 . TRBV5-4 CASSLGPGETQYF TGTGCCAGCAGCTTGGGCCCGGGGGAGACCCAGTACTTC
. TRBJ1-1 once TRBV20-1 CSARPEISEAFF TGCAGTGCTAGACCGGAAATTTCTGAAGCTTTCTTT
TRBD2 TRBJ2-1 . TRBV20-1 CSARKTGLAENEQFF TGCAGTGCTAGAAAAACGGGACTAGCGGAAAATGAGCAGTTCTTC
. TRBJ2-1 . TRBV6-7 CASSYRQANDNEQFF TGTGCCAGCAGTTACCGACAGGCCAACGACAATGAGCAGTTCTTC
TRBD1 TRBJ1-5 . TRBV28 CASSSRTGVGNQPQHF TGTGCCAGCAGTTCCCGGACAGGGGTTGGCAATCAGCCCCAGCATTTT
. TRBJ2-6 . TRBV28 CASSRYSGSGANVLTF TGTGCCAGCAGCCGATATTCAGGCTCTGGGGCCAACGTCCTGACTTTC
TRBD2 TRBJ2-1 once TRBV20-1 CSARRTEAGGNEQFF TGCAGTGCTAGGAGAACAGAGGCGGGGGGGAATGAGCAGTTCTTC
. TRBJ2-7 . TRBV18 CASSPFGTDYYEQYF TGTGCCAGCTCACCGTTCGGGACGGACTACTACGAGCAGTACTTC
. TRBJ2-7 . TRBV29-1 CSAWAGGNEQYF TGCAGCGCCTGGGCAGGGGGGAATGAGCAGTACTTC
. TRBJ2-7 . TRBV7-2 CASREYGEQYF TGTGCCAGCAGGGAATACGGCGAGCAGTACTTC
. TRBJ2-2 . TRBV28 CASSLTPSTIMPTGELFF TGTGCCAGCAGTTTAACACCTTCGACAATTATGCCCACCGGGGAGCTGTTTTTT
TRBD1 TRBJ2-6 . TRBV12-3/TRBV12-4 CASSFRYRGDRGLSGANVLTF TGTGCCAGCAGTTTTAGGTACCGAGGGGACAGGGGGCTGTCTGGGGCCAACGTCCTGACTTTC
. TRBJ2-3 once TRBV20-1 CSATRTDTQYF TGCAGTGCTACGCGCACAGATACGCAGTATTTT
TRBD2 TRBJ2-5 . TRBV7-2 CASSLGGGRQETQYF TGTGCCAGCAGCTTAGGGGGGGGACGCCAAGAGACCCAGTACTTC
TRBD1 TRBJ2-2 . TRBV24-1 CATSDPGGSNTGELFF TGTGCCACCAGTGACCCAGGGGGCAGCAACACCGGGGAGCTGTTTTTT
TRBD1 TRBJ1-1 . TRBV19 CASSFRTGGWTEAFF TGTGCCAGTAGTTTTCGGACAGGGGGATGGACTGAAGCTTTCTTT
TRBD2 TRBJ2-1 . TRBV20-1 CSALHRTSGKDEQFF TGCAGTGCCCTCCACAGGACTAGCGGGAAGGATGAGCAGTTCTTC
. TRBJ1-6 once TRBV5-1 CASSLAAASPLHF TGCGCCAGCAGCTTGGCGGCAGCTTCACCCCTCCACTTT
TRBD1 TRBJ2-3 . TRBV29-1 CSVGTGVDTQYF TGCAGCGTAGGGACAGGCGTGGATACGCAGTATTTT
. TRBJ2-1 once TRBV15 CATSRDSRSGVNEQFF TGTGCCACCAGCAGAGATTCCCGATCAGGGGTCAATGAGCAGTTCTTC
TRBD2 TRBJ2-5 . TRBV5-1 CASSFLGLAGEETQYF TGCGCCAGCAGCTTCCTGGGACTAGCGGGCGAAGAGACCCAGTACTTC
. TRBJ2-3 . TRBV20-1 CSASSDTQYF TGCAGTGCTAGTTCAGATACGCAGTATTTT
TRBD2 TRBJ2-5 . TRBV29-1 CSGAGVGETQYF TGCAGCGGAGCGGGAGTAGGTGAGACCCAGTACTTC
. TRBJ2-7 . TRBV6-6 CASSGLLSYEQYF TGTGCCAGCTCGGGGCTCCTGTCCTACGAGCAGTACTTC
. TRBJ1-1 . TRBV30 CACASGLNTEAFF TGTGCCTGCGCCTCGGGCTTGAACACTGAAGCTTTCTTT
. TRBJ2-2 . TRBV29-1 CSAGRAGELFF TGCAGCGCCGGCAGGGCCGGGGAGCTGTTTTTT
. TRBJ2-6 once TRBV9 CASSVGRSPGANVLTF TGTGCCAGCAGCGTAGGCAGATCGCCCGGGGCCAACGTCCTGACTTTC
. TRBJ2-3 . TRBV7-2 CASSPARRDTQYF TGTGCCAGCAGCCCCGCCAGGAGGGATACGCAGTATTTT
TRBD1 TRBJ2-1 . TRBV15 CATSRDPGGNNEQFF TGTGCCACCAGCAGAGACCCAGGGGGAAACAATGAGCAGTTCTTC
. TRBJ1-3 . TRBV6-5 CASSRDPGRGNTIYF TGTGCCAGCAGTCGGGACCCAGGACGCGGAAACACCATATATTTT
. TRBJ2-7 . TRBV29-1 CSVGTSGAYEQYF TGCAGCGTTGGGACTTCCGGGGCCTACGAGCAGTACTTC
TRBD2 TRBJ2-2 . TRBV3-1 CASSLRTSGRSGELFF TGTGCCAGCAGCCTACGGACTAGCGGGAGGTCCGGGGAGCTGTTTTTT
TRBD2 TRBJ2-1 . TRBV20-1 CSATDFGLAGGGDQFF TGCAGTGCTACCGACTTCGGACTAGCGGGAGGAGGAGATCAGTTCTTC
. TRBJ2-7 . TRBV20-1 CSARWGGASYEQYF TGCAGTGCTAGGTGGGGCGGGGCCTCCTACGAGCAGTACTTC
. TRBJ2-3 . TRBV21-1 CASRSSGSTDTQYF TGTGCCAGCCGCAGCAGCGGTAGCACAGATACGCAGTATTTT
. TRBJ1-2 . TRBV5-1 CASSLAGVNYGYTF TGCGCCAGCAGCTTGGCGGGGGTAAACTATGGCTACACCTTC
. TRBJ1-5 . TRBV12-3/TRBV12-4 CASSPGGAGQPQHF TGTGCCAGCAGCCCCGGGGGCGCCGGGCAGCCCCAGCATTTT
. TRBJ2-4 . TRBV29-1 CSVVPLTVPGTKNIQYF TGCAGCGTTGTCCCCCTGACAGTACCAGGGACCAAAAACATTCAGTACTTC
. TRBJ2-6 . TRBV25-1 CASSDLAIGANVLTF TGTGCCAGCAGTGACCTAGCGATTGGGGCCAACGTCCTGACTTTC
TRBD1 TRBJ1-5 . TRBV2 CASRSGTGDSNQPQHF TGTGCCAGCCGATCCGGGACAGGGGATAGCAATCAGCCCCAGCATTTT
. TRBJ2-7 once TRBV20-1 CSASGYSYEQYF TGCAGTGCTTCAGGATATTCCTACGAGCAGTACTTC